This is a list of T cell receptor beta chains from one sample in a study of radiation and T cells in renal cell carcinoma. Clones were sequenced by immunoSEQ multiplex PCR, and TCRdb holds only the in-frame ones, with some missing. The sample shows roughly 140,000 clones, about nine tenths of them seen only once. The sequencing here drew on blood, taken from a patient whose treatment included radiotherapy and nephrectomy. The receptors derive from a woman between 45 and 60 years old with renal cell carcinoma. The CDR3 runs from the conserved cysteine through the conserved F or W. D genes are given only for firm matches.

D gene: .; J gene: TRBJ1-5; V gene: TRBV7-8; CDR3 protein: CASSPLIGSSNQPQHF
D gene: .; J gene: TRBJ1-1; V gene: TRBV7-3; CDR3 protein: CASSLMAGENTEAFF
D gene: .; J gene: TRBJ2-2; V gene: TRBV7-2; CDR3 protein: CASSLYAGPNTGELFF
D gene: .; J gene: TRBJ1-2; V gene: TRBV6-5; CDR3 protein: CATTQGYYGYTF
D gene: .; J gene: TRBJ1-1; V gene: TRBV11-3; CDR3 protein: CASSQDRNTEAFF
D gene: .; J gene: TRBJ1-4; V gene: TRBV2; CDR3 protein: CASRTGPPATNEKLFF
D gene: .; J gene: TRBJ1-4; V gene: TRBV2; CDR3 protein: CASIPWTSNEKLFF
D gene: TRBD1; J gene: TRBJ2-3; V gene: TRBV19; CDR3 protein: CASSIGNRGTDTQYF
D gene: .; J gene: TRBJ1-5; V gene: TRBV5-8; CDR3 protein: CASSHGRVNQPQHF
D gene: TRBD1; J gene: TRBJ1-4; V gene: TRBV6-1; CDR3 protein: CASSEYWAGGTTNEKLFF
D gene: .; J gene: TRBJ1-2; V gene: TRBV30; CDR3 protein: CAWSDSRNYGYTF
D gene: TRBD2; J gene: TRBJ2-3; V gene: TRBV7-3; CDR3 protein: CASSLPPGGRTDTSTDTQYF
D gene: .; J gene: TRBJ2-4; V gene: TRBV7-7; CDR3 protein: CASSLGYSYFGPRDQNIQYF
D gene: TRBD2; J gene: TRBJ2-3; V gene: TRBV18; CDR3 protein: CASSPPGVRTSGGTNTQYF
D gene: TRBD1; J gene: TRBJ1-5; V gene: TRBV19; CDR3 protein: CASSSTGGDQPQHF
D gene: TRBD1; J gene: TRBJ1-2; V gene: TRBV5-1; CDR3 protein: CASSLGDSHYGYTF
D gene: .; J gene: TRBJ2-7; V gene: TRBV7-9; CDR3 protein: CASSFGYSSDEQYF